This T cell receptor beta chain was recorded in a study of cytomegalovirus exposure and HLA in healthy donors (dated by TCRdb to 2016 to 2017). Looking at the study overall: According to a later analysis, the roughly 120 validation repertoires were produced on the same platform as the roughly 720 repertoires of the first cohort. Along with the approximately 600-subject first cohort, a separate validation cohort of approximately 110 different subjects was used. The study aimed to test whether cataloging public T cell receptors could reveal signatures of past pathogen exposure. To predict cytomegalovirus infection status, the study brought together high-throughput TCR immunosequencing, statistical association of individual TCRs with disease status, and machine learning. General findings and caveats noted by the study authors: In the study, around 150 TCR beta chains were listed as associated with cytomegalovirus. The classifier was reported to diagnose cytomegalovirus status with high specificity and sensitivity in both the original and validation cohorts. Subsequent analysis determined that TCRs grouped into clusters in the first cohort also showed a tendency toward co-occurrence across the 120 or so validation repertoires, and 85% to 95% of cluster scores exceeded 0. Most TCR sequences were observed very rarely across donors, whereas some public TCRs were present in many individuals. It was suggested by the authors that the approach could potentially be generalized to other disease states and immunological phenotypes. All 120 or so repertoires were used to score co-occurrence in the validation cohort in a later analysis, because that analysis had no HLA typing for the cohort. A few of the identified cytomegalovirus-associated TCR beta chains were confirmed in vitro to be specific for cytomegalovirus antigens.

The donors were included in the validation cohort of roughly 120 subjects, a group kept apart from the approximately 690-subject first cohort. The library was generated by the immunoSEQ multiplex PCR assay. The authors processed their data as follows. A statistical classification framework was built to diagnose cytomegalovirus status from the catalog of TCR beta chain sequences. The clones in this table, taken by TCRdb from immuneACCESS, are in-frame only. Not every clone is retained; where verified, under half of the shortfall comes from an unresolved V gene, and the cause of the rest is unknown. The V and J calls and clone size are taken from that table; D and trimming were inferred from the DNA. The sample records hundreds of thousands of clones, roughly 90% of which are singletons. In total, the top ten clones hold 0.83% of the sample. The germline V gene (reference sequence) gives CDR1 as SGHKS and CDR2 as YYEKEE. V ends up 4 bases short and J 0 bases short, with an unmatched junction base count of 5. The CDR3 contains 16 residues, cysteine and phenylalanine counted. Of the read, only the CDR3 DNA is kept; its 48 bases are in frame from base 1.

Regarding this clone: Its antigen target is currently unknown. Base qualities are missing; no much larger clone stands one base away.

Sequencing was done on a sample of PBMCs. The sequence came from a woman aged 18-29 years in good health and CMV-seronegative. The rearranged segments are TRBV5-5 and TRBJ2-1, with 9 bases in between that match TRBD2. The CDR3 here reads CASSLLAGYSYNEQFF. The nucleotide sequence reads TGTGCCAGCAGCCTGCTAGCGGGGTACTCCTACAATGAGCAGTTCTTC.